This T cell receptor (beta chain) was sequenced in a study of T cells in Graves' hyperthyroidism and ophthalmopathy. Findings and caveats of the study: The model identified upcoming ophthalmopathy a median about six months ahead of onset.

RNA transcripts served as the template for amplifying TCR beta CDR3 regions. Carried out on the TCR CDR3, a first-round RT-PCR used the HTBI primer set. One entry per CDR3 protein, called by TCRdb with MiXCR from the multiplex PCR reads. The sample contains under 250,000 distinct CDR3 sequences, less than 20% of which appear only once. PBMCs were collected from an approximately 9.3 ml volume of fresh peripheral blood. The germline CDR1 and CDR2 sequences are SGHRS and YFSETQ. V was clipped by 4 bases and J by 6 bases, with 10 bases between them. CDR3 length: 13 amino acids. This clonotype was seen a few times. The antigen is undetermined.

Sequencing used blood. The TCR comes from a woman between 45 and 65 years old with Graves' hyperthyroidism. The rearrangement uses TRBV5-1 and TRBJ2-2, with unresolved D. The CDR3, as DNA: TGCGCCAGCAGCATGACTCTTGCCGGGGAGCTGTTTTTT. The encoded protein is CASSMTLAGELFF.